This record covers a single T cell receptor beta chain. The sample belongs to a study of blood T cells in healthy people across ages. Combining a sample-barcoded 5' primer with a J-beta primer mix, a second PCR ran for about 6 to 12 cycles. MiXCR, applied by TCRdb to the 5' RACE reads, yields one record per CDR3 protein. This sample has over a million distinct CDR3 sequences, with 35% to 55% found just once. Each donor was a healthy Caucasian individual from Russia, aged about 6 to 100. The CDR3 length is 15 residues. V lost 4 bases and J lost 3; bases outside the gene matches: 10. Germline assignment: CDR1 SGHRS and CDR2 YFSETQ.

The chain uses TRBV5-1 and TRBJ2-7, with 7 bases that match TRBD1. Source material: blood. The sequence came from a woman in her sixties or seventies in good health. CDR3 nucleotides: TGCGCCAGCAGCCCCTGGACAGGACCTAACTACGAGCAGTACTTC. Translated, it gives CASSPWTGPNYEQYF.